One sample yielded the 24 T cell receptor beta chains listed below, sequenced in a study of PD-1 blockade in classical Hodgkin lymphoma. Time point indicated: newly diagnosed, previously untreated cHL patient sample. From thawed PBMCs, CD4+ T cells were purified using magnetic negative selection. Repertoires were generated with immunoSEQ multiplex PCR, while TCRdb's copy carries only in-frame clones and drops some. Of about 35,000 clones in the sample, roughly 90% were seen once. The sample comprised CD4+ T cells from blood. Receptors originate from a human donor with classical Hodgkin lymphoma.

This clone was counted a few times. The chain combines TRBV28 with TRBJ1-2, with D unclear. Looked up from germline, CDR1 is MDHEN and CDR2 is SYDVKM. The germline V and J ends were trimmed by 10 bases and 8 bases, with 20 bases remaining between them. This CDR3 is built from 13 residues. Here the CDR3 reads CATTPRRAEGYTF. CDR3 nucleotide sequence: TGTGCCACCACTCCCCGAAGGGCGGAAGGCTACACCTTC.

The J gene is TRBJ2-1, the V gene TRBV20-1; no clear D gene. Trimming removed 3 bases from V and 9 bases from J, with 9 bases in between. Germline-derived CDR1 and CDR2 are DFQATT and SNEGSKA (reference sequence). The CDR3 totals 11 residues. The CDR3 sequence is CSASGYPEQFF. CDR3 in DNA: TGCAGTGCTAGCGGGTATCCTGAGCAGTTCTTC.

This chain joins TRBV6-1 and TRBJ1-3; D remains ambiguous. CDR1 MNHNS and CDR2 SASEGT come from the germline V gene. V lost 6 bases, J lost 0 bases, and 12 bases lay in between. This CDR3 is 15 amino acids long. In DNA, the CDR3 is TGTGCCAGCAGCGCGGACGGAAGCTCTGGAAACACCATATATTTT. It specifies CASSADGSSGNTIYF.

The chain is built from TRBV7-9 and TRBJ2-1; D remains ambiguous. Trimming stripped 5 bases from V and 6 bases from J, with 17 bases between. The CDR3 loop spans 15 amino acids. The germline V gene has CDR1 SEHNR and CDR2 FQNEAQ (reference sequence). In DNA, the CDR3 is TGTGCCAGCAGCCCGAAAGACCACGTCTCCAATGAGCAGTTCTTC. This gives the protein CASSPKDHVSNEQFF.

CDR3 sequence (DNA): TGTGCCAGCAGCTTCAGGACAGCGACCTACAATGAGCAGTTCTTC. Its protein is CASSFRTATYNEQFF. The chain uses TRBV9 and TRBJ2-1, with D tentatively TRBD1 (6 bases). V dropped 4 bases and J dropped 2 bases, with 13 bases sitting between them. Germline assignment: CDR1 SGDLS and CDR2 YYNGEE. CDR3 size: 15 residues.

The chain joins TRBV6-1 to TRBJ2-7; the D call may be TRBD1 or TRBD2 (7 bases each). The germline V gene has CDR1 MNHNS and CDR2 SASEGT. This CDR3 region has 15 residues. Trimming removed 4 bases at V and 2 bases at J, with 15 bases between. The CDR3 region is CASSVAPGGAYEQYF. The CDR3 DNA is TGTGCCAGCAGTGTCGCCCCAGGGGGGGCCTACGAGCAGTACTTC.

The V call is TRBV5-1, the J call TRBJ2-1; D may be TRBD2 (7 bases). CDR3 length: 14 residues. Looked up from germline, CDR1 is SGHRS and CDR2 is YFSETQ. V lost 2 bases, J lost 9 bases, and 15 bases lay in between. This CDR3 is CASSLIVGGGEQFF. In nucleotides, the CDR3 is TGCGCCAGCAGCTTAATAGTGGGAGGGGGTGAGCAGTTCTTC.

The chain joins TRBV18 to TRBJ2-2; D unclear. The V gene's germline CDR1 is KGHSH and CDR2 LQKENI. CDR3 length: 13 residues. The germline V and J ends were trimmed by 0 bases and 1 base, with 0 bases remaining between them. This CDR3 reads CASSPPNTGELFF. For the CDR3, the DNA is TGTGCCAGCTCACCACCGAACACCGGGGAGCTGTTTTTT. Using reference TRBV18 and TRBJ2-2 for the parts outside the CDR3, the full variable domain is NAGVMQNPRHLVRRRGQEARLRCSPMKGHSHVYWYRQLPEEGLKFMVYLQKENIIDESGMPKERFSAEFPKEGPSILRIQQVVRGDSAAYFCASSPPNTGELFFGEGSRLTVL.

This clone showed up just once. The V and J genes are TRBV18 and TRBJ2-1; D is tentatively TRBD1 or TRBD2 (5 bases each). The CDR3 consists of 18 residues. V was cut by 2 bases and J by 0 bases, with 17 bases left in between. Looked up from germline, CDR1 is KGHSH and CDR2 is LQKENI. The CDR3 nucleotides read TGTGCCAGCTCACCAGTTTCAGGGACCCTATACTCCTACAATGAGCAGTTCTTC. Its translation is CASSPVSGTLYSYNEQFF.

This sequence joins TRBV28 and TRBJ2-1; 8 positions agree with TRBD1. The CDR3 covers 16 residues. CDR1 and CDR2 (germline): MDHEN, SYDVKM. Trimming at V came to 6 bases and at J to 1 base, leaving 8 bases not matched to a gene. DNA for the CDR3: TGTGCCAGCAGCTCCAGGGGGCCTAGGTCCTACAATGAGCAGTTCTTC. This encodes CASSSRGPRSYNEQFF.

The J gene is TRBJ2-1, the V gene TRBV19; 9 positions agree with TRBD2. V dropped 6 bases and J dropped 5; count of bases not matched to a gene: 14. Germline loops: CDR1 LNHDA, CDR2 SQIVND (reference sequence). The CDR3 contains 17 residues. The CDR3 spells CASRGGRLAVTNNEQFF. In DNA form, the CDR3 reads TGTGCCAGTAGGGGGGGCAGACTAGCGGTCACCAACAATGAGCAGTTCTTC.

In this sample, this clone turned up once. The chain employs TRBV5-6 and TRBJ2-7; D possibly corresponds to TRBD1 (5 bases). This CDR3 has 14 amino acids. V was clipped by 0 bases and J by 5 bases, with 12 bases between them. Germline lookup yields CDR1 SGHDT and CDR2 YYEEEE. For the CDR3, the DNA is TGTGCCAGCAGCTTGGTCGGACATCTACACGAGCAGTACTTC. This codes for CASSLVGHLHEQYF.

CDR3: CAIKGTGVDEQYF. As DNA, the CDR3 is TGTGCCATCAAGGGGACAGGGGTGGACGAGCAGTACTTC. V gene TRBV10-3 combines with J gene TRBJ2-7; 10 bases align to TRBD1. The CDR3 consists of 13 residues. CDR1 ENHRY and CDR2 SYGVKD come from the germline V gene. V shed 7 bases and J 5 bases; nucleotides not matched to a gene: 5.

This chain connects TRBV4-3 to TRBJ2-3; either TRBD1 or TRBD2 may supply D (5 bases each). The CDR3 contains 16 residues. Per germline, CDR1 LGHNA and CDR2 YSLEER. Trimming removed 0 bases at V and 8 bases at J, with 18 bases between. The CDR3 region is CASSQEAAGSGGTQYF. CDR3 in DNA: TGCGCCAGCAGCCAAGAGGCGGCAGGGAGTGGTGGTACGCAGTATTTT.

J is TRBJ2-1 and V is TRBV11-2, with a possible D match to TRBD2 (6 bases). This CDR3 contains 14 residues. Trimming pared 2 bases from V and 10 bases from J, leaving 15 bases between. Germline V gene sequence: CDR1 SGHAT, CDR2 FQNNGV. Here the CDR3 reads CASSLSSGAGEQFF. CDR3 bases: TGTGCCAGCAGCTTAAGCTCCGGGGCGGGGGAGCAGTTCTTC.

The V and J genes are TRBV6-5 and TRBJ1-1; D is ambiguous. With 7 bases removed from V and 7 bases from J, the gap between germline ends came to 10 bases. The germline CDR1 and CDR2 sequences are MNHEY and SVGAGI. The length of the CDR3 is 11 residues. The CDR3 DNA reads as TGTGCCAGCAAAGTCGGTGGTGAAGCTTTCTTT. Translating gives CASKVGGEAFF.

The chain couples TRBV7-2 to TRBJ1-5; D is possibly TRBD1 (5 bases). The CDR3 is 15 amino acids. Trimming cost V 1 base and J 4 bases, with 11 bases left between them. Germline CDR1 SGHTA, CDR2 FQGNSA. The CDR3 DNA reads as TGTGCCAGCAGCTTAGATTGGGGCGGGAATCAGCCCCAGCATTTT. It codes for CASSLDWGGNQPQHF.

The J gene is TRBJ1-1, the V gene TRBV7-8, with D hard to call. This CDR3 spans 16 amino acids. Per germline, CDR1 SGHVS and CDR2 FQNEAQ. Between the trimmed V and J ends, which lost 1 base and 1 base, there was a span of 13 bases. CDR3 coding DNA: TGTGCCAGCAGCTTAGATAGTTCCGGGCAGAACACTGAAGCTTTCTTT. Amino acid sequence: CASSLDSSGQNTEAFF.

The rearrangement joins TRBV4-3 to TRBJ1-4; a weak D match, TRBD1 (5 bases). V dropped 4 bases and J dropped 2 bases, with 14 bases sitting between them. The CDR3 loop spans 16 amino acids. Germline V CDR1 and CDR2: LGHNA, YSLEER. The CDR3 reads CASSPTGEGTNEKLFF. CDR3 DNA sequence: TGCGCCAGCAGCCCTACGGGGGAAGGCACTAATGAAAAACTGTTTTTT.

V usage is TRBV7-9 and J usage is TRBJ2-5; 9 bases are a match to TRBD1. V gave up 5 bases and J gave up 5 bases; unmatched junction bases: 9. Germline V gives CDR1 SEHNR, CDR2 FQNEAQ (reference sequence). CDR3 length equals 15 residues. The CDR3 is CASSTYRGLGETQYF. The CDR3 region has the DNA TGTGCCAGCAGCACATACAGGGGGCTTGGGGAGACCCAGTACTTC.

The DNA for the CDR3 is TGCGCCAGCAGCCAAGATTGGACCCCCCAGTCCCCCTACGAGCAGTACTTC. Translation: CASSQDWTPQSPYEQYF. This chain joins TRBV4-3 and TRBJ2-7; no clear D gene. Germline CDR1 is LGHNA and CDR2 is YSLEER. The ends were cut back, 0 bases at V and 2 bases at J, with 17 bases in the middle. The CDR3 spans 17 residues.

This chain joins TRBV7-9 and TRBJ2-5, with D uncertain. CDR3 size: 14 residues. Germline-derived CDR1 and CDR2 are SEHNR and FQNEAQ (reference sequence). V was pared by 0 bases and J by 5 bases, with 10 bases between. CDR3 bases: TGTGCCAGCAGCTTAGCTGGGAATCGGGAGACCCAGTACTTC. This encodes CASSLAGNRETQYF. The whole variable domain, filled in from reference TRBV7-9 and TRBJ2-5, reads DTGVSQNPRHKITKRGQNVTFRCDPISEHNRLYWYRQTLGQGPEFLTYFQNEAQLEKSRLLSDRFSAERPKGSFSTLEIQRTEQGDSAMYLCASSLAGNRETQYFGPGTRLLVL.

In DNA form, the CDR3 reads TGTGCCACCAGCAGACAAAAACAGGGACTCGGGGAGCTGTTTTTT. Protein product: CATSRQKQGLGELFF. The chain recombines TRBV15 with TRBJ2-2; D possibly matches TRBD1 or TRBD2 (6 bases each). Between the trimmed V and J ends, which lost 2 bases and 7 bases, there was a span of 14 bases. The germline V gene has CDR1 LNHNV and CDR2 YYDKDF (reference sequence). The CDR3 loop spans 15 amino acids.

The chain joins TRBV19 to TRBJ1-2; possible D gene TRBD1, 5 bases. Trimming removed 7 bases at V and 0 bases at J, with 15 bases between. Germline values: CDR1 LNHDA, CDR2 SQIVND (reference sequence). The CDR3 is made up of 15 amino acids. CDR3 nucleotides: TGTGCCAGTACCACCCGGGGAGGGGCTAACTATGGCTACACCTTC. It codes for CASTTRGGANYGYTF.